This T cell receptor (beta chain) originates from a study of a mutant IDH1 vaccine in newly diagnosed glioma (dated by TCRdb to the early 2020s). Some background on the complete study: Eight vaccinations were administered to patients in weeks 1, 3, 5, 7, 11, 15, 19 and 23, corresponding to visits V03 through V10. Prior to enrollment, patients had been given standard therapy consisting of radiotherapy alone, temozolomide alone, or radiochemotherapy with temozolomide, with the combination given to most patients. Of the 25 to 35 patients who were treated, about 62% were male and about 40% were female, and the mean age was around 41 years. Peripheral blood samples were drawn at six visits, namely V03 (baseline), V05, V07, V10, V12 and V13. Longitudinal TCRB deep sequencing was performed for around 23 treated patients wherever samples were available for exploratory analyses. Vaccination started 4-6 weeks after radiotherapy alone, or was given together with temozolomide cycles in the groups whose treatment included chemotherapy.

Here is what the overall study found, with its caveats: Availability determined which PBMC samples were chosen for TCRB deep sequencing. Vaccine-induced immune responses across multiple MHC alleles were detected in 90% to 95% of patients. The authors noted that analyses of patient blood samples could not be reproduced because of sample limitations. Changes in the top peripheral T cell clonotypes picked up by TCRB sequencing did not appear to be linked to pseudoprogression.

This clone was recorded once. The target of this receptor is not known. Per-nucleotide qualities are absent, and no much larger clonotype sits a single base away. In light of the paper, this sample's time point label describes: week 11, during vaccination. A 20-mer mutant IDH1 peptide at 300 micrograms in Montanide made up each vaccine dose, which was injected subcutaneously together with topical imiquimod. Donors had newly diagnosed WHO grade 3 or 4 IDH1-mutant astrocytomas with loss of nuclear ATRX. The samples were drawn from NOA16, a multicentre, single-arm, open-label phase I trial in Germany that tested a mutant IDH1 peptide vaccine in humans for the first time. The DNeasy Blood and Tissue Kit was used to extract genomic DNA from EDTA blood for TCRB sequencing. The germline ends are 17 bases apart after V is trimmed by 7 bases and J by 8 bases. Its CDR3 holds 13 amino acids, cysteine through phenylalanine. Just CDR3 DNA is preserved here, 39 bases in frame from base 1. The germline V gene specifies MGHRA as CDR1 and YSYEKL as CDR2.

Libraries were built with the immunoSEQ multiplex PCR assay. Rearranged TCR beta chain sequences were amplified with the hsTCRB Kit following the manufacturer's protocol. An Illumina MiSeq was used to sequence the TCRB libraries. The study's processing was this. The kit vendor's proprietary platform handled demultiplexing, trimming and gene mapping. TCRdb's version of the immuneACCESS table is confined to in-frame rearrangements and falls short of the full clone set. An unresolved V gene accounts for under half of the shortfall where checked; the remainder is of unknown origin. The D gene and trimming were derived from the DNA, and the V and J assignments and clone size from that table. This sample lists about 21,000 clones; roughly 91% were detected once. The ten largest clones take up 4.5% to 6% of the sample.

The chain is encoded by TRBV4-1 joined to TRBJ1-1; TRBD1 is a possible D gene, resting on 5 matching bases. The starting material was PBMCs, obtained from a glioma patient whose treatment included an IDH1 peptide vaccine. The sequence was collected from a woman between 40 and 55 years old with glioma. The CDR3 region has the sequence CASTLQAGAEAFF. The DNA reads TGCGCCAGCACCCTACAGGCCGGGGCGGAAGCTTTCTTT.